This TCR beta chain comes out of a study of OX40 agonist ivuxolimab in advanced cancers. Measured with immunoSEQ multiplex PCR; TCRdb has only the in-frame clones, and not every one. The data show roughly 40,000 clones, with 90% seen just once and approximately 5.9% held by the top ten. This CDR3 spans 16 amino acids. The junction had 9 bases not matched to a gene; V was cut back by 4 bases and J by 7 bases. The germline gives CDR1 MGHRA, CDR2 YSYEKL. The sequencing used CD4+ or CD8+ T cells sorted from blood, collected in a trial of the OX40 agonist ivuxolimab. V gene TRBV4-1 combines with J gene TRBJ1-6, with TRBD1 matching over 8 bases. The clonotype comes from an adult with an advanced solid tumor such as melanoma, head and neck, liver or kidney cancer. DNA of the CDR3: TGCGCCAGCAGCCGTGGGACAGGCTTAAGGAATTCACCCCTCCACTTT. Translation gives CASSRGTGLRNSPLHF.